This TCR beta chain was observed in a study of early T cells in non-severe SARS-CoV-2 infection. TCRdb reanalysed the 5' RACE reads using MiXCR and keeps one entry per CDR3 protein. The sample includes about 57,000 distinct CDR3 sequences, around 13% of them seen just once. CDR1 and CDR2 from the germline V gene are SGHRS and YFSETQ. Deletions cut 4 bases from V and 0 bases from J, with 13 bases between. The CDR3 extends over 16 amino acids. The chain joins TRBV5-1 to TRBJ1-4; D might be TRBD1 (5 bases). This clonotype originated in an adult who was a healthcare worker with PCR-confirmed SARS-CoV-2 infection or an uninfected control (not recorded which). The sample consisted of whole blood. The CDR3 coding sequence is TGCGCCAGCAGCCTGGGGACTGTTACAACTAATGAAAAACTGTTTTTT. The encoded protein is CASSLGTVTTNEKLFF.